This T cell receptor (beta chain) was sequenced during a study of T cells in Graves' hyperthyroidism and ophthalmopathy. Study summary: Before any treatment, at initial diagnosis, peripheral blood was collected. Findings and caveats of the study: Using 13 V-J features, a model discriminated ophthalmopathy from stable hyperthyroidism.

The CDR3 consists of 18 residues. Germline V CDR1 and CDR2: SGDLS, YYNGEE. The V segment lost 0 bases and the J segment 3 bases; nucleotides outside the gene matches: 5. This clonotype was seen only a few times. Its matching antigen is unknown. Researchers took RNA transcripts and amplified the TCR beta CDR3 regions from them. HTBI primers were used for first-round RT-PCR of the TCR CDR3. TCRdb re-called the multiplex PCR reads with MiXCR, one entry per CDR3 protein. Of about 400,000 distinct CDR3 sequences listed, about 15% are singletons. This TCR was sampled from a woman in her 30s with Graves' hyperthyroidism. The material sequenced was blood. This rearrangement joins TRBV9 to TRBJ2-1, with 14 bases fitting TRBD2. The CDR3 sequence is CASSVATGLAGDYNEQFF. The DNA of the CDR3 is TGTGCCAGCAGCGTAGCGACGGGACTAGCGGGGGACTACAATGAGCAGTTCTTC.